Described below is a single T cell receptor (delta chain) sequence and its context. Its antigen is unidentified. The template was reverse-transcribed extracted RNA. Multiplex PCR used pooled V-gene forward primers and a constant-region reverse primer to amplify CDR3s. With CATT, TCRdb re-called clones from the multiplex PCR reads. The table records 80,000 or so delta-chain clones, approximately 37% of them present only once. These data belong to a study of Vδ1+ human thymocytes. Overall study findings and caveats: Thymic TRG and TRD repertoires appeared highly polyclonal. Unlike peripheral blood Vdelta1+ controls, thymic delta-chain sequences included approximately 21% Vdelta2 and few Vdelta3. Bulk repertoire data may be misinterpreted because of unexpected Vdelta2 sequences.

This CDR3 region has 17 residues. In germline, CDR1 is TSWWSYY, CDR2 QGS. Trimming pared 2 bases from V and 0 bases from J, leaving 16 bases between. Source material: Vdelta1+ gamma-delta thymocytes from the thymus. The subset denotes: FACS-sorted CD3+ TCRalphabeta- TCRVdelta1+ TCRVdelta2- thymocytes. The source is a boy under three years old who had congenital heart surgery. The chain couples TRDV1 to TRDJ1; TRDD2 is a possible D gene (6 bases). The CDR3 bases are TGTGCTCTTGGGGAAGAGGAGGTCCTACCTTACACCGATAAACTCATCTTT. Translation gives CALGEEEVLPYTDKLIF.